These 3 T cell receptor beta chains were sequenced from one sample in a study of long-term antiretroviral therapy in people with HIV. A v3.0 immunoSEQ assay was performed at survey level. Clones were sequenced by immunoSEQ multiplex PCR, and TCRdb holds only the in-frame ones, with some missing. The sample has 25,000 to 35,000 clones, approximately 96% seen once. Sample: unsorted PBMCs, taken 6.6 years after starting antiretroviral therapy. The receptors were gathered from a man aged 30 to 39 with HIV.

The genes are TRBV30 and TRBJ1-2; D not certain. Looked up from germline, CDR1 is GTSNPN and CDR2 is SVGIG (reference sequence). This CDR3 is built from 13 residues. The V gene lost 0 bases and the J gene lost 4 bases, with 9 bases spanning the gap. CDR3 loop: CAWSVNPFYGYTF. Written as DNA, the CDR3 is TGTGCCTGGAGTGTAAATCCCTTCTATGGCTACACCTTC.

V and J are TRBV7-9 and TRBJ1-2; D perhaps matches TRBD1 (6 bases). The V end lost 2 bases, the J end lost 3 bases, and 10 bases lay between the germline ends. The CDR3 is made up of 14 amino acids. Germline values: CDR1 SEHNR, CDR2 FQNEAQ (reference sequence). The CDR3 spells CASSLLGQYYGYTF. The CDR3 DNA reads as TGTGCCAGCAGCTTACTAGGACAGTACTATGGCTACACCTTC.

The chain combines TRBV6-1 with TRBJ1-5, with 7 nucleotides matching TRBD1. The CDR3 runs to 14 residues. With 6 bases clipped from V and 6 bases from J, the junction kept 8 bases outside the gene matches. CDR1 and CDR2 from the germline V gene are MNHNS and SASEGT. The CDR3 here is CASSPGGAFQPQHF. In DNA form, the CDR3 reads TGTGCCAGCAGCCCAGGGGGGGCGTTTCAGCCCCAGCATTTT.